This TCR beta chain was identified during a study of blood T cell repertoires in COVID-19. About the study: Specimens from acute and convalescent COVID-19 originated in the United States, Italy and Spain. Sources were T cells, B-cell-depleted T cells, or PBMCs; the material itself was cDNA or gDNA.

The authors' processing: Amplified reference gene primers provided the basis for estimating nucleated cell counts. Assay used: immunoSEQ multiplex PCR; TCRdb lists only in-frame clones, some missing. For V, J and clone size, that table is used; D and trimming come from the DNA. The sample holds about 140,000 clones, more than 75% seen once. Trimming cost V 0 bases and J 5 bases, with 8 bases left between them. The CDR3 extends over 13 amino acids. CDR1 is SGDLS, CDR2 YYNGEE, per germline. The gene calls are TRBV9 and TRBJ1-1; no clear D. This receptor was identified in a woman aged 40-49 years with acute or convalescent COVID-19. Sequenced: peripheral blood. The CDR3 sequence is CASSVGGRTEAFF. CDR3 bases: TGTGCCAGCAGCGTAGGAGGGCGAACTGAAGCTTTCTTT.